The clone carrying this TCR beta chain turned up a few times. No antigen is known for it. This specimen comes from a study of cytomegalovirus exposure and HLA in healthy donors. As for the study in general: Earlier sequencing of about 179 million T cells yielded around 100 million unique TCR beta sequences.

Sampled while nominally healthy, donors likely had unrecorded immune exposures. Study-level points and caveats: Segments of the TCR beta V type were, in most cases, productive about 90% or about 30% of the time in an earlier analysis. Later on, a genetic analysis was performed. It linked a missense variant in DCLRE1C with V- and J-gene trimming of TCR beta.

Use of 60 Vbeta and 13 Jbeta primers characterized the PCR. Measured with immunoSEQ multiplex PCR; TCRdb has only the in-frame clones, and not every one. Of fewer than 150,000 clones listed, 15% to 17% are singletons. The TCR comes from a woman aged 18-30 years in good health and CMV-seronegative. Sequencing used PBMCs.

The CDR3 nucleotides are TGCGCCAGCAGCGAACACAGTTCCAAAAACATTCAGTACTTC. Residues: CASSEHSSKNIQYF. The chain is built from TRBV5-1 and TRBJ2-4; D is uncertain. The germline V gene has CDR1 SGHRS and CDR2 YFSETQ. V lost 4 bases and J lost 2, with 10 bases in between. This CDR3 is built from 14 residues. The complete variable domain, with remaining parts taken from reference TRBV5-1 and TRBJ2-4, reads KAGVTQTPRYLIKTRGQQVTLSCSPISGHRSVSWYQQTPGQGLQFLFEYFSETQRNKGNFPGRFSGRQFSNSRSEMNVSTLELGDSALYLCASSEHSSKNIQYFGAGTRLSVL.